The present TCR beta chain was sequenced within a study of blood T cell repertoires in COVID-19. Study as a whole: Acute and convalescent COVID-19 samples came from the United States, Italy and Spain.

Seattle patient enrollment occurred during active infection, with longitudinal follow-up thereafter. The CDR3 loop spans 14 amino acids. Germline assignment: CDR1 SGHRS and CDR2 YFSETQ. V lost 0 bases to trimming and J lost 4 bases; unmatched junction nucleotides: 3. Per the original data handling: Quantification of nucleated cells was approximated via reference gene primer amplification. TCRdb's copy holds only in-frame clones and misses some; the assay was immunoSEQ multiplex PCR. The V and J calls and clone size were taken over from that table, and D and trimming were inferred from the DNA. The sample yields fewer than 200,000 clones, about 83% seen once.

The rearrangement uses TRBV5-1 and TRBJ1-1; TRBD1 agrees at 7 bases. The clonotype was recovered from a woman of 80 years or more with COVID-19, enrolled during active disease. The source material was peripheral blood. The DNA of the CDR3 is TGCGCCAGCAGCTTGGGACAGGGAAGCACTGAAGCTTTCTTT. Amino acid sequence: CASSLGQGSTEAFF.